The following is a TCR beta chain sequence with its context. After constant-region reverse-primer amplification, full-length variable regions underwent semi-nested PCR with Nested Universal Primer A. In TCRdb, the 5' RACE reads were re-called with MiXCR into one record per CDR3 protein. Found here are 34,000 or so distinct CDR3 sequences, roughly a quarter of them singletons; the top ten hold over 2%. Treg sorting used a CD4+CD25+CD127-/low gate. The sequence derives from a female donor with breast cancer. Material: tumor-infiltrating Tregs sorted from the breast tumor.

DNA for the CDR3: TGCAGTGCTAGAGCCCGAGCGGGAGCCAACAATGAGCAGTTCTTC. It specifies CSARARAGANNEQFF. The chain carries TRBV20-1 and TRBJ2-1; 8 nucleotides agree with TRBD2. Trimming at V came to 1 base and at J to 5 bases, leaving 7 bases not matched to a gene. The CDR3 has 15 residues. The germline V gene has CDR1 DFQATT and CDR2 SNEGSKA (reference sequence).